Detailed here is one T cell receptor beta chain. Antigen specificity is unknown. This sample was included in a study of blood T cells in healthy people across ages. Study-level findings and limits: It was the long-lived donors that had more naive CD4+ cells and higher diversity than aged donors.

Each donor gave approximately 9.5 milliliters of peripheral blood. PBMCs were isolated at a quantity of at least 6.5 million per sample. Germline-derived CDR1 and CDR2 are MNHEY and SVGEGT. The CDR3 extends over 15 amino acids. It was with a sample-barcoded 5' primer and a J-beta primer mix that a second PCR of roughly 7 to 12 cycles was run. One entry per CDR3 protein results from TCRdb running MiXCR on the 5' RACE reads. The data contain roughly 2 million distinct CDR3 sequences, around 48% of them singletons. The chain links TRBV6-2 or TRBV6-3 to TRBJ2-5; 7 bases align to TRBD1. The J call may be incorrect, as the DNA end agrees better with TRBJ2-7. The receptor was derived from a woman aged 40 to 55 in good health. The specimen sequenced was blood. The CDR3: CASRSPGQWGNEQYF. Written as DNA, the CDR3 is TGTGCCAGCAGATCGCCGGGACAGTGGGGGAACGAGCAGTACTTC.